This T cell receptor (beta chain) was obtained from a study of PD-1 blockade in classical Hodgkin lymphoma. Time point in this sample: cycle 4 day 1 (C4D1), after more than 5 weeks of nivolumab. Relapse after autologous stem cell transplantation occurred in every patient, and brentuximab vedotin exposure varied. Magnetic negative selection was used to purify CD4+ T cells from thawed PBMCs. The V segment lost 4 bases and the J segment 3 bases; nucleotides outside the gene matches: 14. In germline, CDR1 is MGHRA, CDR2 YSYEKL. The CDR3 totals 17 residues. Assay used: immunoSEQ multiplex PCR; TCRdb lists only in-frame clones, some missing. The table lists 25,000 to 30,000 clones, roughly 86% of them singletons.

The material sequenced was CD4+ T cells from blood, taken before the fourth cycle of nivolumab. The source is a human donor with classical Hodgkin lymphoma. The V and J genes are TRBV4-1 and TRBJ2-7; 8 bases are a match to TRBD2. The CDR3 protein is CASSPRFGVAGFYEQYF. CDR3 nucleotide sequence: TGCGCCAGCAGCCCACGGTTTGGGGTAGCGGGGTTCTACGAGCAGTACTTC.